This is a list of T cell receptor beta chains from one sample in a study of T cell responses to AZD1222 COVID-19 vaccine. Assay used: immunoSEQ multiplex PCR; TCRdb lists only in-frame clones, some missing. The sample gives roughly 80,000 clones, roughly 85% of which show up once; more than 9% is in the top ten. Source: peripheral blood, taken 28 days after the second AZD1222 dose. The receptors shown here come from an adult who received the AZD1222 COVID-19 vaccine. CDR3s include the opening cysteine and the closing phenylalanine or tryptophan. Fields, in order: V gene, D gene, clone size, J gene, CDR3 DNA, CDR3 protein. The D gene is left open where the match is weak. The size of a clone is reported for some rows only, either as once, few or many, or as a class for expanded clones.

v_call: TRBV3-1/TRBV3-2; d_call: .; clone_size: .; j_call: TRBJ2-2; cdr3_nt: TGTGCCAGCAGCCAAGGACATTCGAACACCGGGGAGCTGTTTTTT; cdr3_aa: CASSQGHSNTGELFF
v_call: TRBV6-5; d_call: .; clone_size: .; j_call: TRBJ2-7; cdr3_nt: TGTGCCAGCAGCTTTTCGGACAGCTCCTACGAGCAGTACTTC; cdr3_aa: CASSFSDSSYEQYF
v_call: TRBV5-4; d_call: TRBD1; clone_size: .; j_call: TRBJ1-3; cdr3_nt: TGTGCCAGCAGCCAACCGGGACAGGGGCTTGGAAACACCATATATTTT; cdr3_aa: CASSQPGQGLGNTIYF
v_call: TRBV7-3; d_call: .; clone_size: .; j_call: TRBJ2-7; cdr3_nt: TGTGCCAGCAGCTTTATAAAGGTTTCCTACGAGCAGTACTTC; cdr3_aa: CASSFIKVSYEQYF
v_call: TRBV5-1; d_call: TRBD2; clone_size: .; j_call: TRBJ2-5; cdr3_nt: TGCGCCAGCAGCCCCGGGGGGGCCCAAGAGACCCAGTACTTC; cdr3_aa: CASSPGGAQETQYF
v_call: TRBV4-2; d_call: TRBD1; clone_size: .; j_call: TRBJ2-1; cdr3_nt: TGTGCCAGCAGCCAGGGACCGGGACAGTCCTACAATGAGCAGTTCTTC; cdr3_aa: CASSQGPGQSYNEQFF
v_call: TRBV7-2; d_call: .; clone_size: .; j_call: TRBJ2-7; cdr3_nt: TGTGCCAGCAACTACCGGGACCGTATCTACGAGCAGTACTTC; cdr3_aa: CASNYRDRIYEQYF
v_call: TRBV7-8; d_call: TRBD1; clone_size: .; j_call: TRBJ1-1; cdr3_nt: TGTGCCAGCAGCTCCTACTTGACAGGGGGTAGGGAGTTAGCTTTCTTT; cdr3_aa: CASSSYLTGGRELAFF
v_call: TRBV5-1; d_call: TRBD1; clone_size: .; j_call: TRBJ1-3; cdr3_nt: TGCGCCAGCAGCCAGGGACAGGGTAACACCATATATTTT; cdr3_aa: CASSQGQGNTIYF
v_call: TRBV9; d_call: TRBD1; clone_size: .; j_call: TRBJ2-7; cdr3_nt: TGTGCCAGCAGCGTAGGAGTGACAGGGACCTCTTTACACGAGCAGTACTTC; cdr3_aa: CASSVGVTGTSLHEQYF
v_call: TRBV7-2; d_call: .; clone_size: .; j_call: TRBJ1-1; cdr3_nt: TGTGCCAGCAGCTTAGGAGCGAACACTGAAGCTTTCTTT; cdr3_aa: CASSLGANTEAFF
v_call: TRBV4-1; d_call: .; clone_size: .; j_call: TRBJ1-6; cdr3_nt: TGCGCCAGCAGCCAGGGGGATAATTCACCCCTCCACTTT; cdr3_aa: CASSQGDNSPLHF
v_call: TRBV11-3; d_call: .; clone_size: few; j_call: TRBJ2-3; cdr3_nt: TGTGCCAGCAGCCTCCGGGTGGGGGCGCAGTATTTT; cdr3_aa: CASSLRVGAQYF
v_call: TRBV18; d_call: .; clone_size: once; j_call: TRBJ2-2; cdr3_nt: TGTGCCAGCTCACCACCGGGGGCCACCGGGGAGCTGTTTTTT; cdr3_aa: CASSPPGATGELFF
v_call: TRBV7-9; d_call: .; clone_size: .; j_call: TRBJ2-3; cdr3_nt: TGTGCCAGCAGCTTAGGATTCGGTGGAGGGGGGGCCACAGATACGCAGTATTTT; cdr3_aa: CASSLGFGGGGATDTQYF
v_call: TRBV4-2; d_call: .; clone_size: .; j_call: TRBJ1-5; cdr3_nt: TGTGCCAGCAGCCAGGGTGGGGGTGGGACCGCCAGGCCCCAGCATTTT; cdr3_aa: CASSQGGGGTARPQHF
v_call: TRBV11-2; d_call: .; clone_size: .; j_call: TRBJ2-7; cdr3_nt: TGTGCCAGCAGCTTTATTCGGGGCAACGAGCAGTACTTC; cdr3_aa: CASSFIRGNEQYF
v_call: TRBV7-2; d_call: .; clone_size: .; j_call: TRBJ1-5; cdr3_nt: TGTGCCAGCAGCTTAGTCGCAGGGACGTTCACCCAGCCCCAGCATTTT; cdr3_aa: CASSLVAGTFTQPQHF
v_call: TRBV28; d_call: .; clone_size: .; j_call: TRBJ1-2; cdr3_nt: TGTGCCAGCAGTTTAGAGGCAGGCCCTAGAGGCTACACCTTC; cdr3_aa: CASSLEAGPRGYTF
v_call: TRBV5-1; d_call: .; clone_size: .; j_call: TRBJ1-2; cdr3_nt: TGCGCCAGCAGCCCCACCTTGAACTATGGCTACACCTTC; cdr3_aa: CASSPTLNYGYTF
v_call: TRBV7-6; d_call: .; clone_size: once; j_call: TRBJ1-5; cdr3_nt: TGTGCCAGCAGCTGGGGACCACATCAGCCCCAGCATTTT; cdr3_aa: CASSWGPHQPQHF
v_call: TRBV25-1; d_call: .; clone_size: .; j_call: TRBJ2-1; cdr3_nt: TGTGCCAGCAGTGGACAGCACAATGAGCAGTTCTTC; cdr3_aa: CASSGQHNEQFF
v_call: TRBV19; d_call: .; clone_size: once; j_call: TRBJ2-3; cdr3_nt: TGTGCCAGTAGTATCCTCATTGGGGCTAGCACAGATACGCAGTATTTT; cdr3_aa: CASSILIGASTDTQYF
v_call: TRBV18; d_call: TRBD2; clone_size: once; j_call: TRBJ2-7; cdr3_nt: TGTGCCAGCTCAGTAGCGGGGAGCTCCTACGAGCAGTACTTC; cdr3_aa: CASSVAGSSYEQYF
v_call: TRBV5-4; d_call: .; clone_size: .; j_call: TRBJ2-3; cdr3_nt: TGTGCCAGCAGCCATACCGGAGATACGCAGTATTTT; cdr3_aa: CASSHTGDTQYF
v_call: TRBV29-1; d_call: .; clone_size: once; j_call: TRBJ2-7; cdr3_nt: TGCAGCGTTGGGGATAACTACGAGCAGTACTTC; cdr3_aa: CSVGDNYEQYF
v_call: TRBV9; d_call: .; clone_size: .; j_call: TRBJ1-4; cdr3_nt: TGTGCCAGCAGCGTAGGACAAGGTGAAAAACTGTTTTTT; cdr3_aa: CASSVGQGEKLFF
v_call: TRBV10-3; d_call: .; clone_size: .; j_call: TRBJ1-3; cdr3_nt: TGTGCCATCAGTGAGGGTTACAGCTCTGGAAACACCATATATTTT; cdr3_aa: CAISEGYSSGNTIYF
v_call: TRBV27; d_call: .; clone_size: .; j_call: TRBJ2-7; cdr3_nt: TGTGCCAGCAGTTTATATGCAGGGAACTACGAGCAGTACTTC; cdr3_aa: CASSLYAGNYEQYF